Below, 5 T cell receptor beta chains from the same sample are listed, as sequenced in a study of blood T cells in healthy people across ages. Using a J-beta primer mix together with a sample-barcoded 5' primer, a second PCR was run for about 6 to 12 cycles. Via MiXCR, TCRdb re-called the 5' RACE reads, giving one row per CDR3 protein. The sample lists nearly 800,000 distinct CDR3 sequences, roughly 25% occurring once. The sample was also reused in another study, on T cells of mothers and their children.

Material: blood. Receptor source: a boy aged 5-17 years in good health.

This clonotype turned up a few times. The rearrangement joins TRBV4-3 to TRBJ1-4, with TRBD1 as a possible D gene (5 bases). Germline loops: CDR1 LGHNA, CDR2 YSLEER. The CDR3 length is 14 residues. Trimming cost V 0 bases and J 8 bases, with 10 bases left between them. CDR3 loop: CASSQDGGAEKLFF. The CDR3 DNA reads TGCGCCAGCAGCCAAGATGGAGGGGCCGAAAAACTGTTTTTT.

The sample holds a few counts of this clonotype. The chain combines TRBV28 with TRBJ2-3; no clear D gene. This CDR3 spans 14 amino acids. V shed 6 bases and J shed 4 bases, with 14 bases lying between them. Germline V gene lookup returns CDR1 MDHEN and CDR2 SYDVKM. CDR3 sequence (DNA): TGTGCCAGCAGACCTGACCAGTCCTCAGATACGCAGTATTTT. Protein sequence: CASRPDQSSDTQYF.

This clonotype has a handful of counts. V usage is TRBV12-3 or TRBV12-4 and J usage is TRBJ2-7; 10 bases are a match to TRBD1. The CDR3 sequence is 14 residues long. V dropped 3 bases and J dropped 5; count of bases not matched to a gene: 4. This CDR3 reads CASSLGDRGNEQYF. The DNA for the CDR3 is TGTGCCAGCAGTTTGGGGGACAGGGGTAACGAGCAGTACTTC.

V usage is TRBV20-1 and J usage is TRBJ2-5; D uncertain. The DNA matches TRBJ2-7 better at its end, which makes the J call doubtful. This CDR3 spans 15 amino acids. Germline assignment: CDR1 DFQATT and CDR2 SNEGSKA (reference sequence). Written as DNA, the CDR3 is TGCAGTGCGCAGATTCGGTCAGCCACCTCCTACGAGCAGTACTTC. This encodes CSAQIRSATSYEQYF.

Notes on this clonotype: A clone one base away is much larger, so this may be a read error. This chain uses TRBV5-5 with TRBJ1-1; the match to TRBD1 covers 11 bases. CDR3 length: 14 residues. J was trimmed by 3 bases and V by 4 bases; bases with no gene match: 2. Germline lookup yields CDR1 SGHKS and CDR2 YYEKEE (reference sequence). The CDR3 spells CASSTGQGDTEAFF. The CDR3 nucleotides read TGTGCCAGCAGCACGGGACAGGGGGACACTGAAGCTTTCTTT.